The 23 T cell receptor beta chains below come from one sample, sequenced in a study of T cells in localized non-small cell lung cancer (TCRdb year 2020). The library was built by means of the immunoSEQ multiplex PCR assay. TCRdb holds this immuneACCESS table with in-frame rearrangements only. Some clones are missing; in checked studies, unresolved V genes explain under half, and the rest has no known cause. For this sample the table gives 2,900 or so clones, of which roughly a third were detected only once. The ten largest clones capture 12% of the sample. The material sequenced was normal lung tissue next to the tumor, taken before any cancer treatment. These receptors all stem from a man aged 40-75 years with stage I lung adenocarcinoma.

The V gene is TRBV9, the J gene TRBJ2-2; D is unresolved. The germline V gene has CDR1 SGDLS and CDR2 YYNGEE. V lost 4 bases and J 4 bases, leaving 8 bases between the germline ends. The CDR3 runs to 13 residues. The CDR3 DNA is TGTGCCAGCAGCTCCAAGCTCACCGGGGAGCTGTTTTTT. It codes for CASSSKLTGELFF. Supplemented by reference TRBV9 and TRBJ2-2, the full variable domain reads DSGVTQTPKHLITATGQRVTLRCSPRSGDLSVYWYQQSLDQGLQFLIQYYNGEERAKGNILERFSAQQFPDLHSELNLSSLELGDSALYFCASSSKLTGELFFGEGSRLTVL.

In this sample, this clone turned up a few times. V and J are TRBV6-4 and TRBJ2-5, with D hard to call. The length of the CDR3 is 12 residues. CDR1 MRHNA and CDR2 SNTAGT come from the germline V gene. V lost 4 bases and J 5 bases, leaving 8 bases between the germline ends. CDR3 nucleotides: TGTGCCAGCAGTGCCACCCCTGAGACCCAGTACTTC. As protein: CASSATPETQYF.

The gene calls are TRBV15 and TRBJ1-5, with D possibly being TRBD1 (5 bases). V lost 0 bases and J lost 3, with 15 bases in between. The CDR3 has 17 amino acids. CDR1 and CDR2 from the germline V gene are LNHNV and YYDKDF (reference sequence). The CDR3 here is CATSRDWTQGLNQPQHF. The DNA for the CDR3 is TGTGCCACCAGCAGAGATTGGACCCAGGGCCTCAATCAGCCCCAGCATTTT.

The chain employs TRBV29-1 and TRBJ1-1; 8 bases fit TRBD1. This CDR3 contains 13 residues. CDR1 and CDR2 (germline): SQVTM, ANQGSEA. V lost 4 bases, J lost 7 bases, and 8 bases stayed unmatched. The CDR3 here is CSVVPGGRGEAFF. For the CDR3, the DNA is TGCAGCGTTGTCCCAGGGGGCCGCGGTGAAGCTTTCTTT.

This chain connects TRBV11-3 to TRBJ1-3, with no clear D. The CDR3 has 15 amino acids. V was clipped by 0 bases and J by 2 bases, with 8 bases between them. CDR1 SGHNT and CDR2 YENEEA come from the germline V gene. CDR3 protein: CASSLDRNPGNTIYF. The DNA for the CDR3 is TGTGCCAGCAGCTTAGATCGGAATCCTGGAAACACCATATATTTT.

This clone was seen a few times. This chain's CDR3 is CALITPGLAGGRTYEQYF. As DNA, the CDR3 is TGTGCCCTAATAACGCCGGGACTAGCGGGGGGGCGGACCTACGAGCAGTACTTC. The V and J genes are TRBV30 and TRBJ2-7; 16 nucleotides line up with TRBD2. CDR1 GTSNPN and CDR2 SVGIG come from the germline V gene (reference sequence). Unmatched junction bases numbered 15, after V lost 8 bases and J lost 2 bases. CDR3 size: 18 residues.

The CDR3 sequence is CASSATGRDEKLFF. The CDR3 DNA reads TGTGCCAGCAGCGCGACAGGGAGGGATGAAAAACTGTTTTTT. This chain links TRBV9 with TRBJ1-4; 7 positions agree with TRBD1. The CDR3 covers 14 residues. Germline trimming cut 3 bases from V and 6 bases from J; bases unmatched to any gene: 5. Germline loops: CDR1 SGDLS, CDR2 YYNGEE.

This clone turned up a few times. CDR3 residues: CASSPLFEGLGTEAFF. The CDR3 DNA is TGTGCCAGCAGCCCCCTTTTTGAGGGATTGGGCACTGAAGCTTTCTTT. The V gene is TRBV11-3, the J gene TRBJ1-1, with no clear D. The CDR3 sequence is 16 residues long. The V end was cut by 5 bases, the J end by 4 bases, with 20 bases between. CDR1 and CDR2 from the germline V gene are SGHNT and YENEEA.

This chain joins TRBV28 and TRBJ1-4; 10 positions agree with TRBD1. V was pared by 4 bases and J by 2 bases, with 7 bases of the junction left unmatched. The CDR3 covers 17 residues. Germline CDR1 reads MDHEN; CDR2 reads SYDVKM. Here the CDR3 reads CASSSVTGGETNEKLFF. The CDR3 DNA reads TGTGCCAGCAGTTCAGTGACAGGGGGCGAGACTAATGAAAAACTGTTTTTT.

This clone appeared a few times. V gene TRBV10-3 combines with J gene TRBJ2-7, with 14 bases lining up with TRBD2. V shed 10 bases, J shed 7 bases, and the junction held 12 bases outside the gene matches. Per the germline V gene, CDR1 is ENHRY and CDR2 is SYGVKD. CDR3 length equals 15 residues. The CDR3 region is CASSLTGLAGVEQYF. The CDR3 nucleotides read TGTGCCAGCTCGTTGACGGGACTAGCGGGGGTTGAGCAGTACTTC.

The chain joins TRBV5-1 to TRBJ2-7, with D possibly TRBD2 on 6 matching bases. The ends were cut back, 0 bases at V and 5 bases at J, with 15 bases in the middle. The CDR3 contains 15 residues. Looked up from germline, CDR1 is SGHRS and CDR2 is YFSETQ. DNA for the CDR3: TGCGCCAGCAGCTTGGTGCGGGGTGGGGAGGACGAGCAGTACTTC. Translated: CASSLVRGGEDEQYF.

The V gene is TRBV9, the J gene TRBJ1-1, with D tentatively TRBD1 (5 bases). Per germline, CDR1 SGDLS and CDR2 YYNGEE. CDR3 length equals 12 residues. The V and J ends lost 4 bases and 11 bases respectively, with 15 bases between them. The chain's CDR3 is CASSSGLGAAFF. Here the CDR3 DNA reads TGTGCCAGCAGCAGTGGCCTCGGGGCTGCTTTCTTT.

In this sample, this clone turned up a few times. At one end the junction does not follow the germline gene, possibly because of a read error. CDR3 in amino acids: CASSYSTGVNNEQFF. The CDR3 DNA follows: TGTGCTAGCAGCTACTCGACAGGGGTTAACAATGAGCAGTTCTTC. The chain uses TRBV7-7 and TRBJ2-1; 8 nucleotides align to TRBD1. CDR3 length: 15 amino acids. Germline CDR1 SSHAT, CDR2 FNYEAQ (reference sequence).

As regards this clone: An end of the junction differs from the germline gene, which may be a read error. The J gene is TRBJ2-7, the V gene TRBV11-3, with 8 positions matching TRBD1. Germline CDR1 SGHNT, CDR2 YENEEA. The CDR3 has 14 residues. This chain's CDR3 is CASSLTAGGSRRNF. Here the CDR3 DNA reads TGTGCCAGCAGCTTGACGGCAGGGGGCTCTCGGAGAAACTTC.

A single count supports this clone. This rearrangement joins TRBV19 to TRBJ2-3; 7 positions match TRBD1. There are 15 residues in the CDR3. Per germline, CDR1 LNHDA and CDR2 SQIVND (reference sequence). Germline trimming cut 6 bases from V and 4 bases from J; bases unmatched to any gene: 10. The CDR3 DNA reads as TGTGCCAGTAGACCCCAACAGGGGCGGGCAGATACGCAGTATTTT. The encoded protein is CASRPQQGRADTQYF.

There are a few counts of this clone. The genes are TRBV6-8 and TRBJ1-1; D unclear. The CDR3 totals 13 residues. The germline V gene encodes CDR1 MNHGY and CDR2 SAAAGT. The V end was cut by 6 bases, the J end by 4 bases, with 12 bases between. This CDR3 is CASSWEVGTEAFF. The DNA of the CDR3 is TGTGCCAGCAGCTGGGAAGTCGGCACTGAAGCTTTCTTT.

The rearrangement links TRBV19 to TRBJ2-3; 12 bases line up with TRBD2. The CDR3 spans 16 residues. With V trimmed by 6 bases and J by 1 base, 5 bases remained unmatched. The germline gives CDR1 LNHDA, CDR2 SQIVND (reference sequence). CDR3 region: CASRSRLAGGTDTQYF. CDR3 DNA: TGTGCCAGTAGGTCCAGACTAGCGGGAGGCACAGATACGCAGTATTTT.

The CDR3 region has the DNA TGTGCCAGTAGTTTGTATCGAGCTTCGAATGAGCAGTTCTTC. Residues: CASSLYRASNEQFF. The rearrangement links TRBV19 to TRBJ2-1; D is undetermined. Germline lookup yields CDR1 LNHDA and CDR2 SQIVND (reference sequence). The CDR3 covers 14 residues. V lost 5 bases and J 7 bases, leaving 15 bases between the germline ends.

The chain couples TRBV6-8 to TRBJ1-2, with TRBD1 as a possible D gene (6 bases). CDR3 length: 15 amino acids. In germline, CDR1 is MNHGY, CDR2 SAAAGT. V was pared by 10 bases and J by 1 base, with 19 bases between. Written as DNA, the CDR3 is TGTGCCATCTCGGGGGGGCCAAATCTTAACTATGGCTACACCTTC. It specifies CAISGGPNLNYGYTF.

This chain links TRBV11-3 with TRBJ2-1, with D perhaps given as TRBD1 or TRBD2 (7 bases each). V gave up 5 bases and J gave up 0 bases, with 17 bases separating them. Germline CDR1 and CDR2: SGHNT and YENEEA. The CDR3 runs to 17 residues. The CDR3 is CASSQKGGGGSYNEQFF. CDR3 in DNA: TGTGCCAGCAGCCAAAAAGGGGGCGGGGGCTCCTACAATGAGCAGTTCTTC.

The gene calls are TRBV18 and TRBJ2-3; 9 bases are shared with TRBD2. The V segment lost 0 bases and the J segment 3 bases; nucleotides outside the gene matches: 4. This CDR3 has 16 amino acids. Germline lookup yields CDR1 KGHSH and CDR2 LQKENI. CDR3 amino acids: CASSPPNAGGTDTQYF. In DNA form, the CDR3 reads TGTGCCAGCTCACCACCGAACGCGGGGGGGACAGATACGCAGTATTTT.

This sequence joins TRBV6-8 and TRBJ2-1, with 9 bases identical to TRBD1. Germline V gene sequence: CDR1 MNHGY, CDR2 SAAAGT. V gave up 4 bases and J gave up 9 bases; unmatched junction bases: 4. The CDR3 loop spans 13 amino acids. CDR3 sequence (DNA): TGTGCCAGCAGTTGGCGGACAGGGGCTGAGCAGTTCTTC. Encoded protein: CASSWRTGAEQFF.

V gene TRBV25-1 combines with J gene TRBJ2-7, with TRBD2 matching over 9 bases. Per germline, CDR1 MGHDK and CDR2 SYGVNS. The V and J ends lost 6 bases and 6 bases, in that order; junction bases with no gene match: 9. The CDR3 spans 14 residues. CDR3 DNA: TGTGCCAGCAGAGATAGCGGGAGTCGAGCCGAGCAGTACTTC. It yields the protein CASRDSGSRAEQYF.